The 25 T cell receptor beta chains presented below share a single source sample, sequenced in a study of T-cell memory formation after mild COVID-19. MiXCR, run by TCRdb on the 5' RACE reads, gives a single entry per CDR3 protein. This table holds about 350,000 distinct CDR3 sequences, around 27% found once. The specimen sequenced was PBMCs or a T cell subset sorted from them (not recorded which). These receptors originate from an adult woman who had mild COVID-19 (a few samples of this study predate the infection). Cell type and time point are not known.

The table lists this clonotype with a few counts. The J gene is TRBJ1-5, the V gene TRBV27, with D possibly matching TRBD1 (6 bases). The germline V gene has CDR1 MNHEY and CDR2 SMNVEV (reference sequence). V lost 3 bases and J lost 7, with 13 bases in between. This CDR3 spans 14 amino acids. This CDR3 is CASSFGGGLQPQHF. CDR3 DNA: TGTGCCAGCAGTTTTGGCGGGGGGCTGCAGCCCCAGCATTTT.

The J gene is TRBJ2-5, the V gene TRBV29-1; no reliable D call. The V gene's germline CDR1 is SQVTM and CDR2 ANQGSEA. V lost 7 bases, J lost 5 bases, and 14 bases lay in between. The CDR3 is 12 amino acids. DNA for the CDR3: TGCAGCGCTGACGTGGCCGGGGAGACCCAGTACTTC. Protein sequence: CSADVAGETQYF.

This clonotype was counted between two and nine times. This rearrangement joins TRBV5-1 to TRBJ2-1, with a possible D match to TRBD1 (5 bases). This CDR3 spans 13 amino acids. Germline CDR1 is SGHRS and CDR2 is YFSETQ. V lost 4 bases and J 6 bases, leaving 11 bases between the germline ends. The chain's CDR3 is CASSMGRSNEQFF. CDR3 sequence (DNA): TGCGCCAGCAGCATGGGGCGGTCCAATGAGCAGTTCTTC.

This clonotype has more than one count but fewer than ten. This chain connects TRBV20-1 to TRBJ2-3; 10 nucleotides match TRBD2. The J segment lost 0 bases and the V segment lost 7 bases, leaving 4 bases of the junction unmatched. The CDR3 runs to 14 residues. CDR1 is DFQATT and CDR2 is SNEGSKA in the germline V gene (reference sequence). CDR3 sequence: CSGRTSGSTDTQYF. The CDR3 DNA is TGCAGTGGTCGGACTAGCGGAAGCACAGATACGCAGTATTTT.

This clonotype turned up a few times. The rearrangement links TRBV12-3 or TRBV12-4 to TRBJ2-5; TRBD1 matches 9 bases. V dropped 5 bases and J dropped 5; count of bases not matched to a gene: 6. The CDR3 sequence is 14 residues long. DNA of the CDR3: TGTGCCAGCAGTCTGGGACAGGGCTGGGAGACCCAGTACTTC. The encoded protein is CASSLGQGWETQYF.

This clonotype was observed at least ten times. This chain links TRBV20-1 with TRBJ2-5, with D maybe TRBD2 (5 bases). V was cut by 6 bases and J by 4 bases, with 18 bases left in between. The CDR3 extends over 14 amino acids. The germline CDR1 and CDR2 sequences are DFQATT and SNEGSKA (reference sequence). CDR3 loop: CSAYGDVVGETQYF. The CDR3 region has the DNA TGCAGTGCATACGGGGATGTAGTCGGAGAGACCCAGTACTTC.

This clonotype was picked up a small number of times. CDR3 DNA: TGTGCCAGCAAGAGGGACAGGGTATTAAATTCACCCCTCCACTTT. Protein product: CASKRDRVLNSPLHF. The chain recombines TRBV7-2 with TRBJ1-6; 9 nucleotides align to TRBD1. J was trimmed by 7 bases and V by 7 bases; bases with no gene match: 8. Germline V gene data show CDR1 as SGHTA and CDR2 as FQGNSA. The CDR3 has 15 residues.

The chain carries TRBV7-9 and TRBJ1-5; D possibly corresponds to TRBD1 (6 bases). The CDR3 is made up of 14 amino acids. The germline gives CDR1 SEHNR, CDR2 FQNEAQ (reference sequence). The V gene lost 5 bases and the J gene lost 4 bases, with 12 bases spanning the gap. CDR3 sequence reads: CASSKGGLNQPQHF. The CDR3 DNA sequence: TGTGCCAGCAGCAAAGGGGGATTGAATCAGCCCCAGCATTTT.

The rearrangement links TRBV6-6 to TRBJ2-7; possibly TRBD1 for D (6 bases). Between the trimmed V and J ends, which lost 10 bases and 3 bases, there was a span of 16 bases. The CDR3 has 13 residues. CDR1 and CDR2 from the germline V gene are MNHNY and SVGAGI (reference sequence). The CDR3 here is CATQGPSDYEQYF. CDR3 in DNA: TGTGCCACCCAGGGGCCTTCGGACTACGAGCAGTACTTC.

The rearrangement joins TRBV7-8 to TRBJ2-7; 15 positions match TRBD2. CDR1 and CDR2 from the germline V gene are SGHVS and FQNEAQ. V shed 5 bases, J shed 5 bases, and the junction held 10 bases outside the gene matches. This CDR3 has 17 amino acids. CDR3 sequence: CASSPLRTSGRGNEQYF. Written as DNA, the CDR3 is TGTGCCAGCAGCCCGCTCAGGACTAGCGGGAGGGGAAACGAGCAGTACTTC.

V and J are TRBV2 and TRBJ1-2; 8 bases are a match to TRBD1. With 6 bases clipped from V and 7 bases from J, the junction kept 10 bases outside the gene matches. Germline lookup yields CDR1 SNHLY and CDR2 FYNNEI. This CDR3 is 14 amino acids long. The CDR3 bases are TGTGCCAGCAGCGAGGACAGGGTGGGGAGTGGCTACACCTTC. Its translation: CASSEDRVGSGYTF.

V usage is TRBV12-3 or TRBV12-4 and J usage is TRBJ1-1, with D unresolved. The CDR3 spans 12 residues. V was pared by 6 bases and J by 0 bases, with 5 bases between. The CDR3 protein is CASRPLNTEAFF. As DNA, the CDR3 is TGTGCCAGCAGACCTCTGAACACTGAAGCTTTCTTT.

This clonotype was counted between two and nine times. The genes are TRBV20-1 and TRBJ2-1; D might be TRBD1 or TRBD2, each matching 6 bases. The CDR3 is 16 amino acids. Germline assignment: CDR1 DFQATT and CDR2 SNEGSKA (reference sequence). The V gene lost 3 bases and the J gene lost 9 bases, with 24 bases spanning the gap. The CDR3 nucleotides read TGCAGTGCTAGGTTACAGCTGGGGGGCCCGGCGGGTGAGCAGTTCTTC. This sequence encodes CSARLQLGGPAGEQFF.

This clonotype turned up a few times. The V gene is TRBV15, the J gene TRBJ2-7; D gene ambiguous. Between the trimmed V and J ends, which lost 4 bases and 0 bases, there was a span of 16 bases. The germline V gene has CDR1 LNHNV and CDR2 YYDKDF (reference sequence). The CDR3 has 16 residues. The CDR3 protein is CATSKTSLGFSYEQYF. The CDR3 region has the DNA TGTGCCACCAGCAAGACTTCTTTGGGATTCTCCTACGAGCAGTACTTC. The full variable domain, completed using reference TRBV15 and TRBJ2-7, is DAMVIQNPRYQVTQFGKPVTLSCSQTLNHNVMYWYQQKSSQAPKLLFHYYDKDFNNEADTPDNFQSRRPNTSFCFLDIRSPGLGDTAMYLCATSKTSLGFSYEQYFGPGTRLTVT.

V and J are TRBV11-3 and TRBJ2-1; D is tentatively TRBD1 or TRBD2 (5 bases each). Germline V gene data show CDR1 as SGHNT and CDR2 as YENEEA. The V end lost 5 bases, the J end lost 12 bases, and 14 bases lay between the germline ends. The CDR3 sequence is 12 residues long. This chain's CDR3 is CASSLGLRGQFF. The DNA of the CDR3 is TGTGCCAGCAGCCTAGGACTGAGGGGGCAGTTCTTC.

Only a few counts were recorded for this clonotype. V and J are TRBV7-9 and TRBJ2-2; no clear D gene. The CDR3 contains 13 residues. The V end lost 10 bases, the J end lost 5 bases, and 14 bases lay between the germline ends. Germline V gene data show CDR1 as SEHNR and CDR2 as FQNEAQ (reference sequence). In DNA, the CDR3 is TGTGCCACCTCGCGGAGTGATACCGGGGAGCTGTTTTTT. This translates into CATSRSDTGELFF.

CDR3 region: CASSGRTSGINEQFF. CDR3 bases: TGTGCCAGCAGCGGACGGACTAGCGGGATCAATGAGCAGTTCTTC. The J gene is TRBJ2-1, the V gene TRBV7-2, with 12 nucleotides matching TRBD2. Per germline, CDR1 SGHTA and CDR2 FQGNSA. V lost 5 bases to trimming and J lost 6 bases; unmatched junction nucleotides: 5. The CDR3 has 15 amino acids.

The CDR3 loop is CSVEDTGVWGETQYF. CDR3 sequence (DNA): TGCAGCGTTGAAGATACAGGGGTTTGGGGAGAGACCCAGTACTTC. V usage is TRBV29-1 and J usage is TRBJ2-5; TRBD1 matches 7 bases. This CDR3 spans 15 amino acids. Per germline, CDR1 SQVTM and CDR2 ANQGSEA. V shed 0 bases, J shed 4 bases, and the junction held 8 bases outside the gene matches.

This clonotype is large by share. This rearrangement joins TRBV7-9 to TRBJ2-1, with D uncertain. The CDR3 consists of 12 residues. V was clipped by 5 bases and J by 10 bases, with 12 bases between them. Germline V gene sequence: CDR1 SEHNR, CDR2 FQNEAQ (reference sequence). CDR3 sequence reads: CASSLLGAEQFF. The CDR3 coding sequence is TGTGCCAGCAGCCTCCTAGGAGCCGAGCAGTTCTTC. The complete variable domain, with remaining parts taken from reference TRBV7-9 and TRBJ2-1, reads DTGVSQNPRHKITKRGQNVTFRCDPISEHNRLYWYRQTLGQGPEFLTYFQNEAQLEKSRLLSDRFSAERPKGSFSTLEIQRTEQGDSAMYLCASSLLGAEQFFGPGTRLTVL.

This chain connects TRBV18 to TRBJ1-1, with D possibly being TRBD1 (6 bases). CDR1 and CDR2 (germline): KGHSH, LQKENI. The CDR3 consists of 14 residues. Trimming left V 1 base short and J 8 bases short, with 14 bases between. This CDR3 is CASSPLRGQGEAFF. CDR3 DNA: TGTGCCAGCTCACCACTTCGGGGGCAGGGCGAAGCTTTCTTT.

In its sample, this clonotype was seen once. The chain links TRBV5-1 to TRBJ2-7, with TRBD1 matching over 11 bases. Germline CDR1 and CDR2: SGHRS and YFSETQ. The ends lost 4 bases at V and 6 bases at J; junction bases unmatched: 9. The CDR3 runs to 15 residues. The CDR3 region is CASSMTGQGAIEQYF. CDR3 coding DNA: TGCGCCAGCAGCATGACCGGACAGGGGGCGATCGAGCAGTACTTC.

The V call is TRBV4-1, the J call TRBJ2-3; no clear D. The CDR3 has 16 amino acids. The ends were cut back, 0 bases at V and 0 bases at J, with 10 bases in the middle. Per the germline V gene, CDR1 is MGHRA and CDR2 is YSYEKL. CDR3 sequence reads: CASSQDWASSTDTQYF. DNA for the CDR3: TGCGCCAGCAGCCAAGATTGGGCCAGCAGCACAGATACGCAGTATTTT.

A few counts support this clonotype. The V call is TRBV19, the J call TRBJ2-7; D ambiguous. The V gene's germline CDR1 is LNHDA and CDR2 SQIVND (reference sequence). V was cut by 1 base and J by 4 bases, with 2 bases left in between. This CDR3 is 11 amino acids long. CDR3: CASSIGYEQYF. As DNA, the CDR3 is TGTGCCAGTAGTATAGGGTACGAGCAGTACTTC.

This clonotype was seen more than once but under ten times. The CDR3 protein is CASSIGAHITF. The DNA of the CDR3 is TGTGCCAGTAGTATTGGAGCCCATATCACCTTC. The chain links TRBV19 to TRBJ1-2; D unresolved. The CDR3 has 11 residues. V lost 3 bases to trimming and J lost 13 bases, with 12 bases between them. Per the germline V gene, CDR1 is LNHDA and CDR2 is SQIVND (reference sequence).

This clonotype showed up just a few times. V usage is TRBV5-1 and J usage is TRBJ2-2; 8 nucleotides line up with TRBD1. Germline CDR1 is SGHRS and CDR2 is YFSETQ. The CDR3 runs 16 residues. V lost 1 base to trimming and J lost 3 bases; unmatched junction nucleotides: 5. The DNA of the CDR3 is TGCGCCAGCAGCTTGATGTCAGGGGGCGACACCGGGGAGCTGTTTTTT. Translated, it gives CASSLMSGGDTGELFF.